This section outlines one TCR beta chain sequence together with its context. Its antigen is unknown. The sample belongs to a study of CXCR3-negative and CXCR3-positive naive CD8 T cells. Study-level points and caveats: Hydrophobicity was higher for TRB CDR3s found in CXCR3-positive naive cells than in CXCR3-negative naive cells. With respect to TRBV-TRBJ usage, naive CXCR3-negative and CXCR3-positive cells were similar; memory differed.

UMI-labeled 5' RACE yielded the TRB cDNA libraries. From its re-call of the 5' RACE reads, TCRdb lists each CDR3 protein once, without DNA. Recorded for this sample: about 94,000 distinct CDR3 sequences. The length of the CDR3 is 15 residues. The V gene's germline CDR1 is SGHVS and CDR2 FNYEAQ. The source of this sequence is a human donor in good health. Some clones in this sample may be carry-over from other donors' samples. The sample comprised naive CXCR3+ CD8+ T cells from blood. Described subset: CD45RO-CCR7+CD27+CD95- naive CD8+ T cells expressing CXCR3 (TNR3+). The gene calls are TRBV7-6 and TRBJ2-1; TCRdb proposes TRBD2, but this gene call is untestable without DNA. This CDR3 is CASSAGGPSYNEQFF.